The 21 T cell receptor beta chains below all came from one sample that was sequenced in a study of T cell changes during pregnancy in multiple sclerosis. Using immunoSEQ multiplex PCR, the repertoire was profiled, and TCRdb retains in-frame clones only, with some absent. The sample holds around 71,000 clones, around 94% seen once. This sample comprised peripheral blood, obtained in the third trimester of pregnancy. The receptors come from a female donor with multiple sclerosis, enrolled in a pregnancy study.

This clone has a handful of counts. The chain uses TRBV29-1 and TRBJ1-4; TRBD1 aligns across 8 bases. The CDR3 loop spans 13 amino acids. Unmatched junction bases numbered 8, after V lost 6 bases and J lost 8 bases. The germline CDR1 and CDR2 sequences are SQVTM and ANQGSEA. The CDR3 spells CSVETGAGEKLFF. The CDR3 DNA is TGCAGCGTGGAGACAGGGGCAGGGGAAAAACTGTTTTTT.

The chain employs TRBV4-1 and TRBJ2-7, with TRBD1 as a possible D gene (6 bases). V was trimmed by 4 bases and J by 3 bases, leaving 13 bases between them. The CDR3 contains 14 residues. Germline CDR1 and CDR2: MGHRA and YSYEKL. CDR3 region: CASSLDQDSYEQYF. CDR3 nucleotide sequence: TGCGCCAGCAGCCTGGACCAGGACAGCTACGAGCAGTACTTC.

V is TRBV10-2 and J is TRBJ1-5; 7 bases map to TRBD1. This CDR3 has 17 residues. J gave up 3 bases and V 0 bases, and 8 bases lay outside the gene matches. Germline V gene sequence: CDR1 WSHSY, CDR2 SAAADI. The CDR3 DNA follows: TGCGCCAGCAGTGAGTCGACTACAGGGGACCCCAATCAGCCCCAGCATTTT. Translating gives CASSESTTGDPNQPQHF.

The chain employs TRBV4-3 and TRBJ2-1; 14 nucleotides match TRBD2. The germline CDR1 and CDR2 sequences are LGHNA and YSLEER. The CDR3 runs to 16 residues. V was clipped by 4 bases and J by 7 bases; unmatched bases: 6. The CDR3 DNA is TGCGCCAGCAGCCTGACTAGCGGGGGGGCTTGGAATGAGCAGTTCTTC. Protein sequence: CASSLTSGGAWNEQFF.

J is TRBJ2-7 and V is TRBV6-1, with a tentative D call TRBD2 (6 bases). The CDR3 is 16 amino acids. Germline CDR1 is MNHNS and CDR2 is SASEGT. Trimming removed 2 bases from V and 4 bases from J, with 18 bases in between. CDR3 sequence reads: CASSEWVGGTEYEQYF. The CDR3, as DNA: TGTGCCAGCAGTGAATGGGTCGGCGGGACGGAATACGAGCAGTACTTC.

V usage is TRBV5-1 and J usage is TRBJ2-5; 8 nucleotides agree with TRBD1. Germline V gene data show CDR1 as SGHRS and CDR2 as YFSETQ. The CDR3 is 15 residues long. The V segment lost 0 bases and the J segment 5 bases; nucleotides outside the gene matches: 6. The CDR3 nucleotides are TGCGCCAGCAGCTTGGATGGACAGGGCTACGAGACCCAGTACTTC. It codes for CASSLDGQGYETQYF.

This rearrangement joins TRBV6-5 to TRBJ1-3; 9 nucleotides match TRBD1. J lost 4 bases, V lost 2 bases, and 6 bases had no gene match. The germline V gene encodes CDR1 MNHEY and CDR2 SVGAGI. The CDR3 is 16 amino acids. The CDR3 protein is CASSYDGTGPGNTIYF. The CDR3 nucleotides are TGTGCCAGCAGTTACGATGGGACAGGGCCCGGAAACACCATATATTTT.

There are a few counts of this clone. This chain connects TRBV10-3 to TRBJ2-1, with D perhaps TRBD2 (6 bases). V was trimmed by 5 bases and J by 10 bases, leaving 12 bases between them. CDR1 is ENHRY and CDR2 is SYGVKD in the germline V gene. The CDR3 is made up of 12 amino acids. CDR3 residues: CAISRDSREQFF. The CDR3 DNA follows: TGTGCCATCAGTCGGGACTCTAGAGAGCAGTTCTTC.

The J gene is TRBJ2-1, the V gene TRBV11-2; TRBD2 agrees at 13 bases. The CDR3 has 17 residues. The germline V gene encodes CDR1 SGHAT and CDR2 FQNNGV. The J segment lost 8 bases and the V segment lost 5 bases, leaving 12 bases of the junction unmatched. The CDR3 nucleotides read TGTGCCAGCAGCCATAGGACTAGCGGGAGAGGTACGGATGAGCAGTTCTTC. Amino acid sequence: CASSHRTSGRGTDEQFF.

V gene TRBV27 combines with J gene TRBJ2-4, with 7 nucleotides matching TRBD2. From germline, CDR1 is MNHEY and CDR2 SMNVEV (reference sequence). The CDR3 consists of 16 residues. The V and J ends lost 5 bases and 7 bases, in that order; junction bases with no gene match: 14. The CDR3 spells CASSGTGRRIGNIQYF. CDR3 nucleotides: TGTGCCAGCAGTGGTACCGGGAGGAGGATTGGGAACATTCAGTACTTC.

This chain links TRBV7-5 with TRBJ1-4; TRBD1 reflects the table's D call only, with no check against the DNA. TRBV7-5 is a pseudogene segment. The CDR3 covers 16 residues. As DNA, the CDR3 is TGTGCCAGAAGCCCCCGACCACAGGGGGCCTCGTGGAAACTGTTTTTT. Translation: CARSPRPQGASWKLFF.

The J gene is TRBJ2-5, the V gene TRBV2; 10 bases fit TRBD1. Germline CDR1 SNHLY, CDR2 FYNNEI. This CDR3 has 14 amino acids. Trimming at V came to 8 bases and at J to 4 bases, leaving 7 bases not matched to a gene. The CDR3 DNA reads TGTGCCAGCCTTGGGGACAGGGGAGGAGAGACCCAGTACTTC. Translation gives CASLGDRGGETQYF. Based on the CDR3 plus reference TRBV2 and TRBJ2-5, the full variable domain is EPEVTQTPSHQVTQMGQEVILRCVPISNHLYFYWYRQILGQKVEFLVSFYNNEISEKSEIFDDQFSVERPDGSNFTLKIRSTKLEDSAMYFCASLGDRGGETQYFGPGTRLLVL.

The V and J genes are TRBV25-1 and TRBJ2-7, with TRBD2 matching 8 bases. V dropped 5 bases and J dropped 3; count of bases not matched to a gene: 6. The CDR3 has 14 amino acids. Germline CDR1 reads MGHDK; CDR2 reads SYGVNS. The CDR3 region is CASSPAAGGYEQYF. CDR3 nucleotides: TGTGCCAGCAGTCCCGCTGCGGGAGGCTACGAGCAGTACTTC.

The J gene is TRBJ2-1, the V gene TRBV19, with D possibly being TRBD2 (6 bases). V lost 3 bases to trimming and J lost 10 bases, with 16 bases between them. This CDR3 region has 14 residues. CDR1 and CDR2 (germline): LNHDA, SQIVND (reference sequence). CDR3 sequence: CASSIFAGMGEQFF. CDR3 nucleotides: TGTGCCAGTAGTATTTTCGCGGGGATGGGGGAGCAGTTCTTC.

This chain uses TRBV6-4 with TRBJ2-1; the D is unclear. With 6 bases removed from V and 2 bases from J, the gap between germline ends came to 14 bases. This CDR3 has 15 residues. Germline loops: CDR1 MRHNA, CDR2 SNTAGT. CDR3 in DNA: TGTGCCAGCAGCAAAGACCCTGGAGCCTACAATGAGCAGTTCTTC. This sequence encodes CASSKDPGAYNEQFF.

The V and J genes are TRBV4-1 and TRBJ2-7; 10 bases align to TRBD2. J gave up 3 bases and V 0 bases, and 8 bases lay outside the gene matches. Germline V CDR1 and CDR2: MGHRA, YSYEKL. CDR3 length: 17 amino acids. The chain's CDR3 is CASSQDRASGSLYEQYF. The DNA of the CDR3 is TGCGCCAGCAGCCAAGATCGGGCTAGCGGGAGTCTCTACGAGCAGTACTTC.

As DNA, the CDR3 is TGCGCCAGCAGCTTATGGACAGGGGATTACAATGAGCAGTTCTTC. This codes for CASSLWTGDYNEQFF. The chain is built from TRBV5-1 and TRBJ2-1; 9 nucleotides agree with TRBD1. The CDR3 runs to 15 residues. The V and J ends lost 2 bases and 4 bases, in that order; junction bases with no gene match: 4. In germline, CDR1 is SGHRS, CDR2 YFSETQ. The full variable domain, its missing parts supplied by reference TRBV5-1 and TRBJ2-1, is KAGVTQTPRYLIKTRGQQVTLSCSPISGHRSVSWYQQTPGQGLQFLFEYFSETQRNKGNFPGRFSGRQFSNSRSEMNVSTLELGDSALYLCASSLWTGDYNEQFFGPGTRLTVL.

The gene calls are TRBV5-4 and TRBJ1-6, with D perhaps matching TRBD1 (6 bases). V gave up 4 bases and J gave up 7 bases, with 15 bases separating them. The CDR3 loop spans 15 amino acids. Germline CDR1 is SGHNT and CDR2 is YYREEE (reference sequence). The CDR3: CASSGGGPMNSPLHF. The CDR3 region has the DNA TGTGCCAGCAGCGGCGGGGGGCCCATGAATTCACCCCTCCACTTT.

The DNA of the CDR3 is TGTGCCAGCAGCTTAGGGTCAGGGATGGGAAACACCATATATTTT. Its protein is CASSLGSGMGNTIYF. The chain links TRBV7-2 to TRBJ1-3; a possible D gene is TRBD1 (5 bases). Trimming removed 1 base at V and 4 bases at J, with 11 bases between. The CDR3 contains 15 residues. Per germline, CDR1 SGHTA and CDR2 FQGNSA.

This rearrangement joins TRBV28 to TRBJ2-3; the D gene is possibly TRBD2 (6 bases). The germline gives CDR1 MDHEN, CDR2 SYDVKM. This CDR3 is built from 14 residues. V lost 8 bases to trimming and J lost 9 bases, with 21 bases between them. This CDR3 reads CASVLGDSLSTQYF. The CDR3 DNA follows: TGTGCCAGCGTCTTAGGGGACTCGCTGTCGACGCAGTATTTT.

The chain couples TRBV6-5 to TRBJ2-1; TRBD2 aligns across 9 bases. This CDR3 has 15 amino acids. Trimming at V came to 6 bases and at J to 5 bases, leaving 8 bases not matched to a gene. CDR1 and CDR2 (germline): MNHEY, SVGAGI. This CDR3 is CASSPGLARNNEQFF. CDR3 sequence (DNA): TGTGCCAGCAGCCCCGGACTAGCGCGTAACAATGAGCAGTTCTTC.